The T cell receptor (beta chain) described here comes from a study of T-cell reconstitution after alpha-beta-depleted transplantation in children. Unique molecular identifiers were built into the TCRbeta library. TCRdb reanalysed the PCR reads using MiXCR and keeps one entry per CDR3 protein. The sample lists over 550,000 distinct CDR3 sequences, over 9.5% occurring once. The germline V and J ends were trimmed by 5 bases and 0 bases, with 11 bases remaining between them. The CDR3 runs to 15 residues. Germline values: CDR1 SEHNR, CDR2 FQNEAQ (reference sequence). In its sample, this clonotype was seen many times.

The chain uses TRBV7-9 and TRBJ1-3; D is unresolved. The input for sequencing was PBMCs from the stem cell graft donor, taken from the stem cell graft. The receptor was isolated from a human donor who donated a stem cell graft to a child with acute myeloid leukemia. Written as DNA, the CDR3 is TGTGCCAGCAGCGATGACGGTTACTCTGGAAACACCATATATTTT. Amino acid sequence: CASSDDGYSGNTIYF.